Below, 28 T cell receptor beta chains from the same sample are listed, as sequenced in a study of cytomegalovirus exposure and HLA in healthy donors (dated by TCRdb to about 2017). Libraries came from the immunoSEQ multiplex PCR assay. A mixture of 60 forward primers for TCR Vbeta segments and 13 reverse primers for TCR Jbeta segments was used in the multiplex PCR. The source is immuneACCESS, and TCRdb retained only in-frame sequences with V and J called. Part of the clones is not carried over; for the studies checked, unresolved V genes explain less than half of this, and the remainder is unexplained. The sample records some 150,000 clones, approximately 81% of which are singletons. The ten largest clones represent about 0.77% of the sample. The material sequenced was PBMCs. Every receptor here comes from a woman aged 18-29 years in good health and CMV-seronegative.

This chain uses TRBV7-3 with TRBJ1-1; unclear D gene. The length of the CDR3 is 14 residues. CDR1 and CDR2 (germline): SGHTA, FQGTGA. V was shortened by 1 base and J by 4 bases, with 10 bases between the two germline ends. The CDR3 loop is CASSLKGGGTEAFF. The CDR3 bases are TGTGCCAGCAGCTTAAAGGGCGGAGGCACTGAAGCTTTCTTT.

Only a few counts were recorded for this clone. The chain uses TRBV6-1 and TRBJ1-1; the D gene is possibly TRBD1 (6 bases). V was trimmed by 5 bases and J by 5 bases, leaving 18 bases between them. Germline V gives CDR1 MNHNS, CDR2 SASEGT. The CDR3 spans 15 residues. The CDR3: CASSRPQGRKTEAFF. The CDR3 DNA reads TGTGCCAGCAGTCGACCACAGGGAAGGAAAACTGAAGCTTTCTTT.

The V and J genes are TRBV5-1 and TRBJ1-4; 7 bases are shared with TRBD1. With 5 bases clipped from V and 3 bases from J, the junction kept 10 bases outside the gene matches. Germline values: CDR1 SGHRS, CDR2 YFSETQ. The CDR3 length is 16 residues. In DNA, the CDR3 is TGCGCCAGCAGATCAGTGCAGGGGGGACCTAATGAAAAACTGTTTTTT. Its translation is CASRSVQGGPNEKLFF.

V gene TRBV28 combines with J gene TRBJ2-4; D gene unclear. Germline CDR1 reads MDHEN; CDR2 reads SYDVKM. The V end was cut by 5 bases, the J end by 0 bases, with 17 bases between. This CDR3 contains 17 residues. The CDR3 bases are TGTGCCAGCAGTCCCCCATTGACTGTGGTAGCCAAAAACATTCAGTACTTC. Its translation is CASSPPLTVVAKNIQYF.

This clone was counted only a few times. The chain recombines TRBV6-6 with TRBJ2-1; 7 nucleotides match TRBD1. The CDR3 contains 14 residues. Germline loops: CDR1 MNHNY, CDR2 SVGAGI (reference sequence). Germline trimming cut 6 bases from V and 5 bases from J; bases unmatched to any gene: 7. This CDR3 is CASRPPTGNNEQFF. DNA for the CDR3: TGTGCCAGCAGGCCGCCGACAGGGAACAATGAGCAGTTCTTC.

This clone was seen a few times. The rearrangement links TRBV6-1 to TRBJ2-5; 8 nucleotides align to TRBD1. V dropped 7 bases and J dropped 0; count of bases not matched to a gene: 7. The CDR3 length is 15 residues. Germline V CDR1 and CDR2: MNHNS, SASEGT. CDR3 amino acids: CASNPRTGHQETQYF. CDR3 DNA sequence: TGTGCCAGCAACCCAAGGACAGGGCACCAAGAGACCCAGTACTTC.

This chain uses TRBV2 with TRBJ1-2; 9 nucleotides match TRBD1. Germline trimming cut 6 bases from V and 12 bases from J; bases unmatched to any gene: 8. The V gene's germline CDR1 is SNHLY and CDR2 FYNNEI. The CDR3 totals 12 residues. CDR3 nucleotide sequence: TGTGCCAGCAGCTGGGACAGGGAAGGTAACACCTTC. Translating gives CASSWDREGNTF.

The J gene is TRBJ2-7, the V gene TRBV6-1; 7 bases map to TRBD2. The ends lost 3 bases at V and 6 bases at J; junction bases unmatched: 8. This CDR3 is 14 amino acids long. CDR1 is MNHNS and CDR2 is SASEGT in the germline V gene. CDR3 amino acids: CASSEGRERGEQYF. In DNA form, the CDR3 reads TGTGCCAGCAGTGAGGGGCGGGAGCGGGGCGAGCAGTACTTC.

This clone was found a few times. The rearrangement links TRBV6-1 to TRBJ2-5; D ambiguous. V gave up 1 base and J gave up 7 bases, with 4 bases separating them. Germline V gene data show CDR1 as MNHNS and CDR2 as SASEGT. This CDR3 has 11 residues. The CDR3 bases are TGTGCCAGCAGTGAAGAGCGGACCCAGTACTTC. Encoded protein: CASSEERTQYF.

This clone was counted a few times. J is TRBJ2-1 and V is TRBV7-3; 11 nucleotides line up with TRBD2. There are 15 residues in the CDR3. Germline V gene lookup returns CDR1 SGHTA and CDR2 FQGTGA. V shed 3 bases, J shed 4 bases, and the junction held 2 bases outside the gene matches. The CDR3 loop is CASSLTSGTYNEQFF. The CDR3 DNA reads as TGTGCCAGCAGCTTGACTAGCGGGACTTACAATGAGCAGTTCTTC.

CDR3 sequence reads: CAWSRRGSLSRTEAFF. In nucleotides, the CDR3 is TGTGCCTGGAGTAGGCGGGGGTCTTTAAGCCGAACTGAAGCTTTCTTT. V usage is TRBV30 and J usage is TRBJ1-1; TRBD1 is a possible D gene (5 bases). V was trimmed by 2 bases and J by 5 bases, leaving 21 bases between them. The CDR3 is 16 residues long. The germline gives CDR1 GTSNPN, CDR2 SVGIG (reference sequence).

This chain connects TRBV6-6 to TRBJ2-7; D remains unclear. In germline, CDR1 is MNHNY, CDR2 SVGAGI (reference sequence). Trimming removed 0 bases from V and 6 bases from J, with 12 bases in between. The CDR3 length is 14 residues. The CDR3 nucleotides are TGTGCCAGCAGTTACTCGACACAGTCGGTCGAGCAGTACTTC. Translation: CASSYSTQSVEQYF.

This clone was observed a few times. The rearrangement uses TRBV28 and TRBJ2-5; D is possibly TRBD2 (6 bases). Trimming cost V 6 bases and J 7 bases, with 21 bases left between them. Germline V gene sequence: CDR1 MDHEN, CDR2 SYDVKM. The CDR3 runs 15 residues. The DNA of the CDR3 is TGTGCCAGCAGACCTTCGGGGGTCCGCTGGGGGACCCAGTACTTC. Amino acids: CASRPSGVRWGTQYF.

The chain recombines TRBV28 with TRBJ2-5; 7 nucleotides agree with TRBD1. With the DNA end fitting TRBJ2-7 better, the J assignment may be wrong. The CDR3 loop spans 15 amino acids. Germline CDR1 MDHEN, CDR2 SYDVKM. The CDR3 DNA reads as TGTGCCAGCAGCTCCAGGGGGTCGAGCTCCTACGAGCAGTACTTC. Translation: CASSSRGSSSYEQYF.

V and J are TRBV28 and TRBJ2-7; TRBD2 agrees at 12 bases. The germline gives CDR1 MDHEN, CDR2 SYDVKM. J was trimmed by 3 bases and V by 6 bases; bases with no gene match: 6. CDR3 length: 15 residues. CDR3 sequence reads: CASSPLAGGSYEQYF. The CDR3 coding sequence is TGTGCCAGCAGCCCCCTAGCGGGAGGGAGCTACGAGCAGTACTTC. The full variable domain, its missing parts supplied by reference TRBV28 and TRBJ2-7, is DVKVTQSSRYLVKRTGEKVFLECVQDMDHENMFWYRQDPGLGLRLIYFSYDVKMKEKGDIPEGYSVSREKKERFSLILESASTNQTSMYLCASSPLAGGSYEQYFGPGTRLTVT.

CDR3 nucleotides: TGTGCCAGCAGCTCTGCGGACACAGATACGCAGTATTTT. Its translation is CASSSADTDTQYF. This chain connects TRBV11-3 to TRBJ2-3; D uncertain. Germline V CDR1 and CDR2: SGHNT, YENEEA. This CDR3 contains 13 residues. The V gene lost 4 bases and the J gene lost 2 bases, with 7 bases spanning the gap. The variable domain in full, completed from reference TRBV11-3 and TRBJ2-3, reads EAGVVQSPRYKIIEKKQPVAFWCNPISGHNTLYWYLQNLGQGPELLIRYENEEAVDDSQLPKDRFSAERLKGVDSTLKIQPAELGDSAVYLCASSSADTDTQYFGPGTRLTVL.

The rearrangement joins TRBV14 to TRBJ1-6, with D possibly TRBD1 on 5 matching bases. V was pared by 4 bases and J by 7 bases, with 17 bases between. This CDR3 contains 16 residues. Germline assignment: CDR1 SGHDN and CDR2 FVKESK. CDR3 sequence reads: CASSPLGGEFNSPLHF. CDR3 nucleotide sequence: TGTGCCAGCAGCCCCCTGGGGGGGGAGTTCAATTCACCCCTCCACTTT. Using reference TRBV14 and TRBJ1-6 for the parts outside the CDR3, the full variable domain is EAGVTQFPSHSVIEKGQTVTLRCDPISGHDNLYWYRRVMGKEIKFLLHFVKESKQDESGMPNNRFLAERTGGTYSTLKVQPAELEDSGVYFCASSPLGGEFNSPLHFGNGTRLTVT.

This clone was seen more than once but under ten times. This rearrangement joins TRBV2 to TRBJ1-1; the match to TRBD1 covers 7 bases. The CDR3 length is 15 residues. The germline gives CDR1 SNHLY, CDR2 FYNNEI. Trimming cost V 0 bases and J 6 bases; bases outside gene matches: 7. The CDR3 here is CASSEADRGRSEAFF. The CDR3, as DNA: TGTGCCAGCAGTGAAGCTGATAGGGGGCGATCTGAAGCTTTCTTT.

This clone was counted between two and nine times. The chain uses TRBV5-6 and TRBJ1-2; maybe TRBD1 (5 bases). The CDR3 consists of 17 residues. Trimming took off 2 bases at V and 4 bases at J, with 21 bases between the two ends. Germline V gene lookup returns CDR1 SGHDT and CDR2 YYEEEE. The CDR3 region is CASSFELRGSMSYGYTF. The CDR3 region has the DNA TGTGCCAGCAGCTTCGAGCTTAGGGGCTCCATGTCCTATGGCTACACCTTC.

The chain joins TRBV30 to TRBJ1-6, with 7 positions matching TRBD1. V gave up 5 bases and J gave up 4 bases; unmatched junction bases: 2. The germline gives CDR1 GTSNPN, CDR2 SVGIG (reference sequence). The CDR3 has 13 amino acids. CDR3 loop: CAWGTVYNSPLHF. CDR3 DNA sequence: TGTGCCTGGGGGACAGTTTATAATTCACCCCTCCACTTT. Together with reference TRBV30 and TRBJ1-6, the CDR3 gives the full variable domain: SQTIHQWPATLVQPVGSPLSLECTVEGTSNPNLYWYRQAAGRGLQLLFYSVGIGQISSEVPQNLSASRPQDRQFILSSKKLLLSDSGFYLCAWGTVYNSPLHFGNGTRLTVT.

The chain combines TRBV29-1 with TRBJ1-4; 7 positions agree with TRBD1. The CDR3 consists of 12 residues. Germline trimming cut 6 bases from V and 4 bases from J; bases unmatched to any gene: 2. The germline gives CDR1 SQVTM, CDR2 ANQGSEA. This CDR3 is CSVGQFNEKLFF. The DNA of the CDR3 is TGCAGCGTGGGACAGTTTAATGAAAAACTGTTTTTT.

The chain carries TRBV18 and TRBJ1-5; D gene unclear. The CDR3 spans 13 residues. Germline CDR1 and CDR2: KGHSH and LQKENI. The ends were cut back, 2 bases at V and 9 bases at J, with 11 bases in the middle. The CDR3 sequence is CASSPGERVPQHF. CDR3 bases: TGTGCCAGCTCACCAGGGGAGAGGGTGCCCCAGCATTTT.

This clone was observed a few times. This chain links TRBV5-6 with TRBJ2-7; TRBD2 matches 12 bases. The V gene end was trimmed by 4 bases and the J gene end by 0 bases; junction bases not matched to a gene: 8. The CDR3 loop spans 17 amino acids. CDR1 SGHDT and CDR2 YYEEEE come from the germline V gene. The CDR3 bases are TGTGCCAGCAGCATCGGACTAGCGGGACTGCTCTCCTACGAGCAGTACTTC. It yields the protein CASSIGLAGLLSYEQYF.

The V and J genes are TRBV28 and TRBJ2-3, with 11 bases fitting TRBD2. Germline CDR1 is MDHEN and CDR2 is SYDVKM. Unmatched junction bases numbered 9, after V lost 3 bases and J lost 4 bases. The CDR3 runs 17 residues. The CDR3 here is CASSFPPPLAGADTQYF. The DNA of the CDR3 is TGTGCCAGCAGTTTCCCCCCCCCACTAGCGGGAGCAGATACGCAGTATTTT.

The chain uses TRBV2 and TRBJ2-7; weak D call: TRBD1 (5 bases). Trimming left V 6 bases short and J 0 bases short, with 12 bases between. This CDR3 is 14 amino acids long. The V gene's germline CDR1 is SNHLY and CDR2 FYNNEI. The CDR3 sequence is CASRADNYSYEQYF. CDR3 coding DNA: TGTGCCAGCAGGGCGGACAACTACTCCTACGAGCAGTACTTC.

V usage is TRBV9 and J usage is TRBJ2-2; TRBD2 matches at 8 bases. With 5 bases clipped from V and 4 bases from J, the junction kept 1 base outside the gene matches. This CDR3 has 13 amino acids. Germline loops: CDR1 SGDLS, CDR2 YYNGEE. CDR3 sequence: CASRREVTGELFF. The CDR3 nucleotides read TGTGCCAGCAGGCGGGAGGTCACCGGGGAGCTGTTTTTT.

The genes are TRBV6-5 and TRBJ1-1; 7 bases are a match to TRBD1. Trimming removed 4 bases from V and 5 bases from J; junction bases left unmatched: 10. Germline V gene sequence: CDR1 MNHEY, CDR2 SVGAGI. This CDR3 spans 15 amino acids. CDR3 nucleotide sequence: TGTGCCAGCAGTTTGGCAAGGGGGCAAACAACTGAAGCTTTCTTT. Translation: CASSLARGQTTEAFF.

The genes are TRBV30 and TRBJ1-2; no clear D gene. CDR3 length equals 12 residues. The V end lost 4 bases, the J end lost 3 bases, and 9 bases lay between the germline ends. Germline CDR1 is GTSNPN and CDR2 is SVGIG (reference sequence). CDR3 protein: CAWTAGDYGYTF. DNA of the CDR3: TGTGCCTGGACGGCGGGAGACTATGGCTACACCTTC.